One and the same sample provided the 16 T cell receptor beta chains below, sequenced in a study of PD-1 blockade in classical Hodgkin lymphoma. After autologous stem cell transplantation all patients relapsed, and prior brentuximab vedotin exposure differed between cohorts. Clones were read by immunoSEQ multiplex PCR, and TCRdb kept only the in-frame ones, dropping some. This sample carries over 85,000 clones, about four fifths of them seen once, and the ten largest clones take 16%. The sample consisted of peripheral blood mononuclear cells (PBMCs), taken before the second cycle of nivolumab. These receptors all come from a human donor with classical Hodgkin lymphoma.

CDR3 nucleotide sequence: TGTGCCAGCAGCCAAGTAATAGGGTGGGGGTCAGGAAACACCATATATTTT. It codes for CASSQVIGWGSGNTIYF. V gene TRBV4-2 combines with J gene TRBJ1-3; D might be TRBD1 (5 bases). The germline V gene encodes CDR1 LGHNA and CDR2 YNFKEQ. V dropped 1 base and J dropped 4 bases, with 17 bases sitting between them. The CDR3 loop spans 17 amino acids.

The CDR3 bases are TGTGCCAGCAGCTTAACGACGGACACTGAAGCTTTCTTT. Translated: CASSLTTDTEAFF. The chain joins TRBV11-2 to TRBJ1-1; D gene ambiguous. The CDR3 runs to 13 residues. CDR1 is SGHAT and CDR2 is FQNNGV in the germline V gene. The V end lost 2 bases, the J end lost 3 bases, and 7 bases lay between the germline ends.

This chain uses TRBV27 with TRBJ2-7; a possible D gene is TRBD1 (7 bases). Trimming removed 5 bases from V and 6 bases from J, with 17 bases in between. Germline CDR1 MNHEY, CDR2 SMNVEV (reference sequence). The CDR3 runs 14 residues. In nucleotides, the CDR3 is TGTGCCAGCAGTAGACAGGGACTTTCGGGCGAGCAGTACTTC. It translates to CASSRQGLSGEQYF.

The chain's CDR3 is CASSFGGRTDTQYF. CDR3 nucleotides: TGTGCCAGCAGCTTCGGCGGGAGGACAGATACGCAGTATTTT. J is TRBJ2-3 and V is TRBV27, with 8 bases lining up with TRBD2. J was trimmed by 3 bases and V by 6 bases; bases with no gene match: 5. The CDR3 totals 14 residues. Looked up from germline, CDR1 is MNHEY and CDR2 is SMNVEV (reference sequence).

This clone has a single count. J is TRBJ2-6 and V is TRBV9, with 7 bases that match TRBD1. This CDR3 is built from 17 residues. Trimming removed 0 bases from V and 0 bases from J; junction bases left unmatched: 3. Per germline, CDR1 SGDLS and CDR2 YYNGEE. This chain's CDR3 is CASSVVGDSSGANVLTF. The DNA of the CDR3 is TGTGCCAGCAGCGTAGTAGGGGACAGCTCTGGGGCCAACGTCCTGACTTTC.

The CDR3 DNA is TGTGCCAGCAGCCTCCGTACAGGGATCGCTGAAGCTTTCTTT. It specifies CASSLRTGIAEAFF. The chain uses TRBV11-1 and TRBJ1-1; D is possibly TRBD1 (6 bases). The CDR3 runs 14 residues. With 5 bases removed from V and 6 bases from J, the gap between germline ends came to 16 bases. Germline V gene sequence: CDR1 SGHAT, CDR2 FQDESV (reference sequence).

The chain couples TRBV7-3 to TRBJ2-3; D is perhaps TRBD2 (7 bases). This CDR3 comprises 13 residues. The V gene's germline CDR1 is SGHTA and CDR2 FQGTGA. V lost 5 bases to trimming and J lost 5 bases, with 11 bases between them. CDR3 in DNA: TGTGCCAGCAGCCCGGGGGGACAAGATACGCAGTATTTT. Its protein product is CASSPGGQDTQYF.

The genes are TRBV7-8 and TRBJ1-1, with 8 bases fitting TRBD1. This CDR3 contains 16 residues. Trimming took 0 bases from V and 1 from J; bases not matched to a gene: 4. Germline V CDR1 and CDR2: SGHVS, FQNEAQ. Here the CDR3 reads CASSLALGQGNTEAFF. Written as DNA, the CDR3 is TGTGCCAGCAGCTTAGCGCTTGGACAGGGGAACACTGAAGCTTTCTTT.

The chain links TRBV5-1 to TRBJ2-7, with 13 bases aligning to TRBD2. The CDR3 runs to 16 residues. The germline V gene has CDR1 SGHRS and CDR2 YFSETQ. The V and J ends lost 4 bases and 3 bases, in that order; junction bases with no gene match: 7. The CDR3 region is CASSPGLAGALYEQYF. The CDR3 DNA reads TGCGCCAGCAGCCCCGGACTAGCGGGAGCCCTCTACGAGCAGTACTTC.

The V call is TRBV7-8, the J call TRBJ2-5; 7 bases match TRBD1. Trimming cost V 3 bases and J 5 bases; bases outside gene matches: 3. CDR1 is SGHVS, CDR2 FQNEAQ, per germline. The CDR3 runs to 13 residues. CDR3: CASSFGQEETQYF. The CDR3 coding sequence is TGTGCCAGCAGCTTCGGACAGGAGGAGACCCAGTACTTC.

This chain uses TRBV10-3 with TRBJ2-1; TRBD2 matches 9 bases. This CDR3 region has 13 residues. V was clipped by 9 bases and J by 4 bases; unmatched bases: 4. Germline V gives CDR1 ENHRY, CDR2 SYGVKD. The CDR3 protein is CAIHSGSYNEQFF. CDR3 nucleotide sequence: TGTGCCATACATAGCGGGAGTTACAATGAGCAGTTCTTC.

The chain uses TRBV10-3 and TRBJ2-7; D gene unclear. Germline CDR1 is ENHRY and CDR2 is SYGVKD. The CDR3 extends over 11 amino acids. V lost 4 bases, J lost 3 bases, and 4 bases lay in between. CDR3 residues: CAISALYEQYF. The CDR3 DNA reads TGTGCCATCAGTGCTCTCTACGAGCAGTACTTC.

The chain employs TRBV2 and TRBJ2-7; TRBD2 matches 13 bases. With 7 bases clipped from V and 1 base from J, the junction kept 7 bases outside the gene matches. This CDR3 contains 16 residues. Germline CDR1 and CDR2: SNHLY and FYNNEI. CDR3 sequence reads: CASTRTSGSQSYEQYF. CDR3 bases: TGTGCCAGCACCCGGACTAGCGGGAGTCAGTCCTACGAGCAGTACTTC.

Comment on this clone: Germline is not matched at one junction end, which may reflect a read error. The genes are TRBV10-3 and TRBJ2-7; D is undetermined. The germline V gene has CDR1 ENHRY and CDR2 SYGVKD. The CDR3 is made up of 14 amino acids. CDR3 bases: TGTGCCATCAGTGAGCATGGCGGTGAGACAACGCCTCCCTTC. The encoded protein is CAISEHGGETTPPF.

The chain is built from TRBV4-1 and TRBJ2-3, with TRBD2 as a possible D gene (5 bases). The CDR3 has 15 amino acids. CDR1 and CDR2 from the germline V gene are MGHRA and YSYEKL. V lost 0 bases and J 7 bases, leaving 14 bases between the germline ends. The CDR3 loop is CASSQDPSAGYTQYF. CDR3 nucleotide sequence: TGCGCCAGCAGCCAAGATCCGTCCGCGGGCTATACGCAGTATTTT.

A word on this clone: Its ends do not fully match the called genes, so a read error is possible. V is TRBV9 and J is TRBJ2-3, with 14 bases matching TRBD2. The germline V gene has CDR1 SGDLS and CDR2 YYNGEE. CDR3 length: 16 amino acids. For the CDR3, the DNA is TGTGCCAGCAGCTCCCACTCGGGACTAGCGGGAGATCCGCAGTATTTT. Amino acid sequence: CASSSHSGLAGDPQYF. Full variable domain (remainder filled in from reference TRBV9 and TRBJ2-3): DSGVTQTPKHLITATGQRVTLRCSPRSGDLSVYWYQQSLDQGLQFLIQYYNGEERAKGNILERFSAQQFPDLHSELNLSSLELGDSALYFCASSSHSGLAGDPQYFGPGTRLTVL.